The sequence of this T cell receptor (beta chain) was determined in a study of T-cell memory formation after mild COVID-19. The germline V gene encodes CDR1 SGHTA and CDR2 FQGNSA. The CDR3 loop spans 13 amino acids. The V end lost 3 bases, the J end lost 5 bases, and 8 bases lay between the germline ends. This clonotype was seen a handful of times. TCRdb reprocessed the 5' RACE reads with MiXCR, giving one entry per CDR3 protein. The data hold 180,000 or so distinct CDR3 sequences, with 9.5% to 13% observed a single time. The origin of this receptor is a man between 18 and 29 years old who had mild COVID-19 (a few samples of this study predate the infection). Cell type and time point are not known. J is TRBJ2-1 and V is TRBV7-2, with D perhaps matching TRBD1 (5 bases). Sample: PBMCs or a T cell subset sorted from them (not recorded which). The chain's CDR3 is CASSFTGNNEQFF. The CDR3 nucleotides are TGTGCCAGCAGCTTCACAGGCAACAATGAGCAGTTCTTC.